The 32 T cell receptor beta chains reported below all come from one sample, sequenced in a study of T cells after yellow fever vaccination. MiXCR, run by TCRdb on the 5' RACE reads, gives a single entry per CDR3 protein. The sample lists 510,000 or so distinct CDR3 sequences; around 21% were seen once. The sequencing used PBMCs, collected 15 days after the yellow fever booster vaccination. The receptors stem from a man aged 25-40 years who received the YFV17D yellow fever vaccine.

This clonotype was counted only a few times. The genes are TRBV5-1 and TRBJ1-4; 7 nucleotides agree with TRBD1. The V gene's germline CDR1 is SGHRS and CDR2 YFSETQ. Trimming removed 5 bases from V and 8 bases from J; junction bases left unmatched: 6. The length of the CDR3 is 13 residues. The CDR3 loop reads CASSIGTVEKLFF. CDR3 DNA: TGCGCCAGCAGTATCGGGACAGTCGAAAAACTGTTTTTT. The entire variable domain, with the rest obtained from reference TRBV5-1 and TRBJ1-4, is as follows: KAGVTQTPRYLIKTRGQQVTLSCSPISGHRSVSWYQQTPGQGLQFLFEYFSETQRNKGNFPGRFSGRQFSNSRSEMNVSTLELGDSALYLCASSIGTVEKLFFGSGTQLSVL.

This clonotype occurred a few times. This sequence joins TRBV29-1 and TRBJ2-4; D not certain. The CDR3 is 13 amino acids. The germline V gene has CDR1 SQVTM and CDR2 ANQGSEA. Trimming shortened V by 3 bases and J by 8 bases, and 14 bases separated the two germline ends. The CDR3 spells CSVERGQSDIQYF. DNA of the CDR3: TGCAGCGTTGAGCGAGGTCAGTCGGACATTCAGTACTTC.

There are a few counts of this clonotype. This sequence joins TRBV4-2 and TRBJ2-5; TRBD2 matches 7 bases. This CDR3 comprises 14 residues. In germline, CDR1 is LGHNA, CDR2 YNFKEQ. Losses at the gene ends were 1 base for V and 4 bases for J; bases not matched to a gene: 3. The DNA of the CDR3 is TGTGCCAGCAGCCAAGGGACTAGTTTAGAGACCCAGTACTTC. This gives the protein CASSQGTSLETQYF.

The chain links TRBV3-1 to TRBJ2-5, with a weak D call TRBD2 (5 bases). This CDR3 has 16 residues. The V end was cut by 1 base, the J end by 5 bases, with 17 bases between. The germline gives CDR1 LGHDT, CDR2 YNNKEL (reference sequence). CDR3 DNA: TGTGCCAGCAGCCAAGCAGGATCCGTCGGGAAGGAGACCCAGTACTTC. Protein product: CASSQAGSVGKETQYF.

This chain joins TRBV29-1 and TRBJ2-2; unclear D gene. The germline gives CDR1 SQVTM, CDR2 ANQGSEA. Trimming pared 6 bases from V and 3 bases from J, leaving 2 bases between. This CDR3 has 10 residues. The CDR3 is CSVHTGELFF. Written as DNA, the CDR3 is TGCAGCGTCCACACCGGGGAGCTGTTTTTT.

This chain joins TRBV6-6 and TRBJ1-6; TRBD1 is a possible D gene (5 bases). The CDR3 sequence is 13 residues long. The ends were cut back, 8 bases at V and 5 bases at J, with 10 bases in the middle. Germline loops: CDR1 MNHNY, CDR2 SVGAGI (reference sequence). Written as DNA, the CDR3 is TGTGCCAGCCTCGGGACTGATAATTCACCCCTCCACTTT. Translated, it gives CASLGTDNSPLHF.

The rearrangement links TRBV7-9 to TRBJ2-7; TRBD1 matches 9 bases. Germline V CDR1 and CDR2: SEHNR, FQNEAQ (reference sequence). The trim removed 4 bases at V and 2 bases at J, leaving 3 bases unmatched. The CDR3 loop spans 14 amino acids. CDR3: CASSSRDRAYEQYF. In DNA form, the CDR3 reads TGTGCCAGCAGCTCCCGGGACAGGGCCTACGAGCAGTACTTC.

This clonotype was detected a few times. The chain employs TRBV5-1 and TRBJ2-3; the D is unclear. Trimming stripped 0 bases from V and 3 bases from J, with 11 bases between. The CDR3 has 15 residues. Germline V gene sequence: CDR1 SGHRS, CDR2 YFSETQ. The CDR3 region has the DNA TGCGCCAGCAGCTTGGACGGCAGGCAGACAGATACGCAGTATTTT. Translation: CASSLDGRQTDTQYF.

This clonotype was seen a handful of times. The rearrangement links TRBV4-3 to TRBJ2-3; D gene uncertain. This CDR3 has 13 amino acids. Per the germline V gene, CDR1 is LGHNA and CDR2 is YSLEER. V dropped 8 bases and J dropped 2 bases, with 11 bases sitting between them. CDR3 bases: TGCGCCAGCGGGGTGCTTTCCACAGATACGCAGTATTTT. Protein sequence: CASGVLSTDTQYF.

The chain combines TRBV6-2 or TRBV6-3 with TRBJ1-1; tentatively, D is TRBD1 (5 bases). The CDR3 consists of 16 residues. The V end lost 7 bases, the J end lost 0 bases, and 18 bases lay between the germline ends. Germline V gives CDR1 MNHEY, CDR2 SVGEGT. The CDR3 DNA reads as TGTGCCAGCACCCTACGGGGGAGCCGTATGAACACTGAAGCTTTCTTT. It codes for CASTLRGSRMNTEAFF.

The CDR3 reads CASSFNIPGELFF. In DNA form, the CDR3 reads TGTGCCAGCAGCTTTAACATTCCCGGGGAGCTGTTTTTT. The genes are TRBV5-5 and TRBJ2-2, with D hard to call. Germline loops: CDR1 SGHKS, CDR2 YYEKEE (reference sequence). Trimming left V 2 bases short and J 6 bases short, with 8 bases between. The CDR3 sequence is 13 residues long.

Only a few counts were recorded for this clonotype. The chain links TRBV29-1 to TRBJ2-3, with 9 bases fitting TRBD1. This CDR3 comprises 14 residues. Germline V gene sequence: CDR1 SQVTM, CDR2 ANQGSEA. V lost 5 bases and J lost 2; bases outside the gene matches: 5. The CDR3 sequence is CSVRGTGLTDTQYF. The CDR3 DNA follows: TGCAGCGTTCGAGGGACAGGGCTCACAGATACGCAGTATTTT.

As concerns this clonotype: An end of the junction does not agree with germline; a read error may underlie this. This chain connects TRBV7-2 to TRBJ2-2, with 12 bases that match TRBD2. The CDR3 consists of 15 residues. Germline V gene lookup returns CDR1 SGHTA and CDR2 FQGNSA. CDR3 region: CASSLAGGPIGELFF. The CDR3 DNA reads TGTGCCAGCAGCCTAGCGGGAGGGCCGATCGGGGAGCTGTTTTTT.

The chain carries TRBV6-5 and TRBJ1-1; D unresolved. Germline CDR1 MNHEY, CDR2 SVGAGI. The CDR3 length is 12 residues. V was cut by 6 bases and J by 4 bases, with 9 bases left in between. The CDR3 spells CASRLSVTEAFF. CDR3 in DNA: TGTGCCAGCAGACTCAGCGTCACTGAAGCTTTCTTT.

The rearrangement joins TRBV10-2 to TRBJ2-1, with 8 bases aligning to TRBD1. Germline loops: CDR1 WSHSY, CDR2 SAAADI. Trimming at V came to 6 bases and at J to 6 bases, leaving 7 bases not matched to a gene. This CDR3 comprises 14 residues. In DNA, the CDR3 is TGCGCCAGCAGCGGACAGGGTGCAGGCAATGAGCAGTTCTTC. Protein: CASSGQGAGNEQFF.

This sequence joins TRBV29-1 and TRBJ2-1; 10 nucleotides agree with TRBD1. This CDR3 is 12 amino acids long. Germline values: CDR1 SQVTM, CDR2 ANQGSEA. V gave up 4 bases and J gave up 7 bases; unmatched junction bases: 1. CDR3 coding DNA: TGCAGCGTTGGGACAGGGGGTAATGAGCAGTTCTTC. This sequence encodes CSVGTGGNEQFF.

V is TRBV20-1 and J is TRBJ2-7; the match to TRBD2 covers 10 bases. With 4 bases clipped from V and 4 bases from J, the junction kept 10 bases outside the gene matches. The CDR3 is 15 residues long. Germline assignment: CDR1 DFQATT and CDR2 SNEGSKA (reference sequence). The CDR3 is CSATPLTSGPYEQYF. The CDR3 nucleotides read TGCAGTGCTACCCCTCTGACTAGCGGGCCTTACGAGCAGTACTTC.

The J gene is TRBJ2-7, the V gene TRBV7-8; no clear D. V lost 4 bases, J lost 3 bases, and 10 bases lay in between. This CDR3 is built from 13 residues. Germline V gene lookup returns CDR1 SGHVS and CDR2 FQNEAQ. Here the CDR3 reads CASSSADGYEQYF. The CDR3 nucleotides are TGTGCCAGCAGCTCCGCGGACGGCTACGAGCAGTACTTC. Based on the CDR3 plus reference TRBV7-8 and TRBJ2-7, the full variable domain is GAGVSQSPRYKVAKRGQDVALRCDPISGHVSLFWYQQALGQGPEFLTYFQNEAQLDKSGLPSDRFFAERPEGSVSTLKIQRTQQEDSAVYLCASSSADGYEQYFGPGTRLTVT.

The chain has TRBV28 and TRBJ1-6; D is ambiguous. There are 12 residues in the CDR3. In germline, CDR1 is MDHEN, CDR2 SYDVKM. The ends were cut back, 5 bases at V and 4 bases at J, with 3 bases in the middle. CDR3: CASSPYNSPLHF. As DNA, the CDR3 is TGTGCCAGCAGTCCGTATAATTCACCCCTCCACTTT.

The rearrangement links TRBV27 to TRBJ2-1; unclear D gene. The V gene lost 8 bases and the J gene lost 0 bases, with 17 bases spanning the gap. The CDR3 covers 16 residues. Germline CDR1 reads MNHEY; CDR2 reads SMNVEV (reference sequence). As DNA, the CDR3 is TGTGCCAGCCATAGGAACCGGGTCAGCTCCTACAATGAGCAGTTCTTC. Encoded protein: CASHRNRVSSYNEQFF.

V and J are TRBV3-1 and TRBJ1-2, with D possibly TRBD1 on 6 matching bases. V lost 2 bases to trimming and J lost 10 bases, with 20 bases between them. Germline V gene sequence: CDR1 LGHDT, CDR2 YNNKEL (reference sequence). The length of the CDR3 is 15 residues. CDR3 bases: TGTGCCAGCAGCCAAATCCGGCACGCCAGGGGCGACTACACCTTC. This encodes CASSQIRHARGDYTF. The complete variable domain, with remaining parts taken from reference TRBV3-1 and TRBJ1-2, reads DTAVSQTPKYLVTQMGNDKSIKCEQNLGHDTMYWYKQDSKKFLKIMFSYNNKELIINETVPNRFSPKSPDKAHLNLHINSLELGDSAVYFCASSQIRHARGDYTFGSGTRLTVV.

This clonotype was seen only a few times. The chain joins TRBV28 to TRBJ1-5; no reliable D call. The CDR3 length is 14 residues. V lost 2 bases and J lost 3, with 8 bases in between. Germline CDR1 and CDR2: MDHEN and SYDVKM. In nucleotides, the CDR3 is TGTGCCAGCAGTTTAGCGAGCTTCAATCAGCCCCAGCATTTT. It yields the protein CASSLASFNQPQHF.

This clonotype was detected a few times. The V and J genes are TRBV7-6 and TRBJ2-5, with 8 bases lining up with TRBD2. Germline V gene sequence: CDR1 SGHVS, CDR2 FNYEAQ. V was pared by 0 bases and J by 2 bases, with 8 bases of the junction left unmatched. The CDR3 runs 17 residues. CDR3 DNA: TGTGCCAGCAGCTTAGCGTTGTCGGGACTAGGGCAAGAGACCCAGTACTTC. Its protein is CASSLALSGLGQETQYF.

This clonotype was found a few times. The rearrangement uses TRBV6-1 and TRBJ1-5; 7 nucleotides align to TRBD1. After removal of 6 bases from V and 4 bases from J, the junction contained 9 bases not matched to a gene. This CDR3 has 15 residues. Germline CDR1 MNHNS, CDR2 SASEGT. The CDR3 is CASSADRNLNQPQHF. CDR3 DNA: TGTGCCAGCAGCGCGGACAGGAATCTAAATCAGCCCCAGCATTTT.

The chain links TRBV29-1 to TRBJ2-3, with 9 bases fitting TRBD2. The length of the CDR3 is 15 residues. V shed 3 bases, J shed 3 bases, and the junction held 7 bases outside the gene matches. Germline CDR1 reads SQVTM; CDR2 reads ANQGSEA. This CDR3 reads CSVDGAAGGTDTQYF. DNA for the CDR3: TGCAGCGTTGATGGGGCAGCGGGAGGTACAGATACGCAGTATTTT.

This clonotype was seen only a few times. The chain uses TRBV20-1 and TRBJ2-3; TRBD2 matches 10 bases. Germline V lookup: CDR1 DFQATT, CDR2 SNEGSKA (reference sequence). V lost 5 bases, J lost 2 bases, and 10 bases stayed unmatched. The CDR3 consists of 16 residues. CDR3 sequence (DNA): TGCAGTGCTGAGAATATCGGACTAGCGGCCACAGATACGCAGTATTTT. Encoded protein: CSAENIGLAATDTQYF.

This chain links TRBV4-3 with TRBJ2-7, with D tentatively TRBD2 (6 bases). The V end was cut by 1 base, the J end by 2 bases, with 12 bases between. This CDR3 is built from 15 residues. In germline, CDR1 is LGHNA, CDR2 YSLEER. In DNA, the CDR3 is TGCGCCAGCAGCCAAGCGACGGGAGACACCTACGAGCAGTACTTC. Protein product: CASSQATGDTYEQYF.

This clonotype was picked up one time. This chain links TRBV5-1 with TRBJ2-5; no definite D call. This CDR3 is built from 15 residues. Trimming pared 2 bases from V and 2 bases from J, leaving 13 bases between. CDR1 and CDR2 (germline): SGHRS, YFSETQ. The CDR3: CASSFSLPDQETQYF. The CDR3 DNA sequence: TGCGCCAGCAGCTTTAGCTTACCGGATCAAGAGACCCAGTACTTC.

The V and J genes are TRBV10-2 and TRBJ2-7; the D is unclear. The CDR3 covers 12 residues. With 2 bases removed from V and 5 bases from J, the gap between germline ends came to 7 bases. Germline CDR1 reads WSHSY; CDR2 reads SAAADI. The CDR3 loop is CASSELGNEQYF. In DNA, the CDR3 is TGCGCCAGCAGTGAGCTGGGGAACGAGCAGTACTTC.

The chain couples TRBV12-3 or TRBV12-4 to TRBJ2-7; 7 positions match TRBD1. V trimming: 6 bases; J trimming: 3 bases; junction bases outside the gene matches: 8. CDR3 length: 14 residues. CDR3 loop: CASSRQGFIYEQYF. The CDR3 DNA is TGTGCCAGCAGCAGACAGGGTTTTATCTACGAGCAGTACTTC.

This chain uses TRBV28 with TRBJ2-3, with 7 bases aligning to TRBD2. The CDR3 contains 16 residues. J lost 2 bases, V lost 5 bases, and 10 bases had no gene match. The germline CDR1 and CDR2 sequences are MDHEN and SYDVKM. This chain's CDR3 is CASSPPQRDPTDTQYF. CDR3 DNA sequence: TGTGCCAGCAGTCCCCCACAGCGGGACCCCACAGATACGCAGTATTTT.

This clonotype showed up many times. The rearrangement links TRBV12-3 or TRBV12-4 to TRBJ2-7; no clear D. The V gene lost 4 bases and the J gene lost 6 bases, with 13 bases spanning the gap. The CDR3 runs to 13 residues. CDR3 loop: CASSSYSPGEQYF. DNA for the CDR3: TGTGCCAGCAGTTCTTACTCCCCGGGCGAGCAGTACTTC.